The 32 T cell receptor beta chains presented below share a single source sample, sequenced in a study of cytomegalovirus exposure and HLA in healthy donors. It was with 60 Vbeta and 13 Jbeta primers that the PCR ran. The table came from immunoSEQ multiplex PCR; TCRdb's copy has only in-frame clones and leaves some out. The sample carries 120,000 or so clones, under 20% recorded once. The sequenced material came from PBMCs. The source of these receptors is a female donor in good health and CMV-seropositive.

This clone was found a few times. The V call is TRBV6-1, the J call TRBJ1-2; tentative D call: TRBD1 (5 bases). Germline V CDR1 and CDR2: MNHNS, SASEGT. The CDR3 extends over 16 amino acids. Trimming took 5 bases from V and 2 from J, leaving 18 bases between them. The CDR3 DNA sequence: TGTGCCAGCAGTCAAGGACGGCGGGGACGCAACTATGGCTACACCTTC. This codes for CASSQGRRGRNYGYTF.

This clone appeared once. This specimen includes other DNA sequences encoding the same CDR3. This chain joins TRBV29-1 and TRBJ1-5, with D maybe TRBD1 (5 bases). The V gene lost 4 bases and the J gene lost 3 bases, with 22 bases spanning the gap. In germline, CDR1 is SQVTM, CDR2 ANQGSEA. The length of the CDR3 is 17 residues. CDR3 in amino acids: CSVVLDLRRGHNQPQHF. As DNA, the CDR3 is TGCAGCGTTGTTCTGGACCTTAGGAGGGGCCACAATCAGCCCCAGCATTTT.

The chain is built from TRBV7-2 and TRBJ2-1; possibly TRBD1 for D (5 bases). Germline lookup yields CDR1 SGHTA and CDR2 FQGNSA. Deletions cut 3 bases from V and 8 bases from J, with 11 bases between. CDR3 length: 13 residues. The CDR3 region has the DNA TGTGCCAGCAGCTTGCGGACATCCGATGAGCAGTTCTTC. Translated, it gives CASSLRTSDEQFF.

This chain uses TRBV6-6 with TRBJ2-3; 10 nucleotides agree with TRBD1. After removal of 5 bases from V and 0 bases from J, the junction contained 5 bases not matched to a gene. The CDR3 has 16 amino acids. In germline, CDR1 is MNHNY, CDR2 SVGAGI (reference sequence). The CDR3 spells CASSTWTGGSTDTQYF. In nucleotides, the CDR3 is TGTGCCAGCAGTACTTGGACAGGGGGGAGCACAGATACGCAGTATTTT.

This chain links TRBV6-6 with TRBJ2-3, with 11 bases fitting TRBD2. The CDR3 covers 13 residues. Trimming at V came to 5 bases and at J to 9 bases, leaving 4 bases not matched to a gene. Per germline, CDR1 MNHNY and CDR2 SVGAGI (reference sequence). Written as DNA, the CDR3 is TGTGCCAGCAGTCCGAGGACTAGCGGGACGCAGTATTTT. As protein: CASSPRTSGTQYF.

This clone has more than one count but fewer than ten. The chain uses TRBV30 and TRBJ2-7; perhaps TRBD2 as D (5 bases). In germline, CDR1 is GTSNPN, CDR2 SVGIG (reference sequence). V lost 0 bases and J lost 12, with 21 bases in between. CDR3 length equals 14 residues. The CDR3 here is CAWSVPARGPELYF. The DNA for the CDR3 is TGTGCCTGGAGTGTACCGGCCCGGGGTCCCGAATTGTACTTC.

The gene calls are TRBV29-1 and TRBJ1-2; 12 positions match TRBD1. With 3 bases clipped from V and 9 bases from J, the junction kept 5 bases outside the gene matches. Germline lookup yields CDR1 SQVTM and CDR2 ANQGSEA. The CDR3 is made up of 13 amino acids. The CDR3 nucleotides read TGCAGCGTTGATGGGACAGGGGGCGCAAGCTACACCTTC. Amino acid sequence: CSVDGTGGASYTF.

This clone turned up a few times. The V and J genes are TRBV7-9 and TRBJ1-3; D is ambiguous. The length of the CDR3 is 17 residues. CDR1 is SEHNR, CDR2 FQNEAQ, per germline (reference sequence). The V gene lost 7 bases and the J gene lost 0 bases, with 19 bases spanning the gap. The CDR3 loop is CASINSLGAPSGNTIYF. As DNA, the CDR3 is TGTGCCAGCATCAACTCTCTGGGAGCCCCCTCTGGAAACACCATATATTTT.

CDR3 residues: CASSYNSAGQGYEQYF. CDR3 bases: TGTGCCAGCAGCTACAATTCCGCGGGACAGGGTTATGAGCAGTACTTC. The chain has TRBV7-8 and TRBJ2-7, with TRBD1 matching 9 bases. The germline CDR1 and CDR2 sequences are SGHVS and FQNEAQ. CDR3 length: 16 residues. V gave up 4 bases and J gave up 7 bases; unmatched junction bases: 14.

The chain links TRBV5-4 to TRBJ2-5; D may be TRBD2 (6 bases). The end of the DNA aligns better with TRBJ2-7, so the J call may be wrong. The V gene's germline CDR1 is SGHNT and CDR2 YYREEE (reference sequence). This CDR3 has 14 amino acids. In DNA form, the CDR3 reads TGTGCCAGCAGCTTTCGGGAGAGTACCTACGAGCAGTACTTC. Translation: CASSFRESTYEQYF.

This clone appeared a few times. The chain employs TRBV4-3 and TRBJ2-1; TRBD2 agrees at 7 bases. The germline V gene encodes CDR1 LGHNA and CDR2 YSLEER. The V segment lost 0 bases and the J segment 0 bases; nucleotides outside the gene matches: 2. This CDR3 comprises 16 residues. The CDR3 here is CASSQEGRGSYNEQFF. For the CDR3, the DNA is TGCGCCAGCAGCCAAGAGGGGAGGGGCTCCTACAATGAGCAGTTCTTC.

The chain employs TRBV4-3 and TRBJ1-3; D unresolved. The CDR3 is made up of 15 amino acids. Germline values: CDR1 LGHNA, CDR2 YSLEER. V lost 1 base, J lost 0 bases, and 7 bases lay in between. The CDR3 here is CASSQGGSSGNTIYF. CDR3 in DNA: TGCGCCAGCAGCCAAGGCGGAAGCTCTGGAAACACCATATATTTT.

The chain links TRBV2 to TRBJ1-2, with D perhaps matching TRBD1 (6 bases). The V end lost 6 bases, the J end lost 6 bases, and 11 bases lay between the germline ends. Looked up from germline, CDR1 is SNHLY and CDR2 is FYNNEI. This CDR3 contains 12 residues. CDR3 sequence (DNA): TGTGCCAGCAGATTAGGGGGGGATGGCTACACCTTC. Translating gives CASRLGGDGYTF. Drawing the rest from reference TRBV2 and TRBJ1-2, the complete variable domain is EPEVTQTPSHQVTQMGQEVILRCVPISNHLYFYWYRQILGQKVEFLVSFYNNEISEKSEIFDDQFSVERPDGSNFTLKIRSTKLEDSAMYFCASRLGGDGYTFGSGTRLTVV.

The chain is built from TRBV4-1 and TRBJ2-7, with 7 nucleotides matching TRBD1. V was clipped by 3 bases and J by 7 bases; unmatched bases: 12. The CDR3 sequence is 15 residues long. Germline V gene data show CDR1 as MGHRA and CDR2 as YSYEKL. CDR3: CASSQRPDRSREQYF. The DNA for the CDR3 is TGCGCCAGCAGCCAGCGCCCGGACAGGTCTCGGGAGCAGTACTTC.

The CDR3 DNA reads as TGTGCCAGCAGCAGGACAGGGCGGGTGACTGAAGCTTTCTTT. Translation: CASSRTGRVTEAFF. The chain has TRBV28 and TRBJ1-1; TRBD1 aligns across 8 bases. CDR3 length: 14 amino acids. The V gene's germline CDR1 is MDHEN and CDR2 SYDVKM. With 6 bases clipped from V and 5 bases from J, the junction kept 8 bases outside the gene matches.

This clone was seen a few times. The chain carries TRBV29-1 and TRBJ1-1; 7 bases map to TRBD1. The germline V gene has CDR1 SQVTM and CDR2 ANQGSEA. The CDR3 contains 12 residues. V lost 4 bases, J lost 4 bases, and 3 bases stayed unmatched. The CDR3 loop reads CSVGTGRTEAFF. The CDR3 region has the DNA TGCAGCGTTGGGACAGGCCGCACTGAAGCTTTCTTT. The full variable domain, its missing parts supplied by reference TRBV29-1 and TRBJ1-1, is SAVISQKPSRDICQRGTSLTIQCQVDSQVTMMFWYRQQPGQSLTLIATANQGSEATYESGFVIDKFPISRPNLTFSTLTVSNMSPEDSSIYLCSVGTGRTEAFFGQGTRLTVV.

Details on this clone: Germline and junction disagree at one end, which may indicate a read error. CDR3: CASSDRGPQPKHF. The CDR3, as DNA: TGTGCCAGCAGTGACAGGGGGCCTCAGCCCAAGCATTTC. The genes are TRBV2 and TRBJ1-5; 8 positions agree with TRBD1. The germline gives CDR1 SNHLY, CDR2 FYNNEI. This CDR3 has 13 amino acids.

This rearrangement joins TRBV5-4 to TRBJ2-1; 13 bases line up with TRBD2. Germline V gene data show CDR1 as SGHNT and CDR2 as YYREEE (reference sequence). The CDR3 covers 16 residues. The V and J ends lost 5 bases and 4 bases, in that order; junction bases with no gene match: 6. The CDR3 is CASRGGLAGAYNEQFF. The CDR3 DNA reads TGTGCCAGCAGGGGCGGACTAGCGGGGGCATACAATGAGCAGTTCTTC.

The chain employs TRBV2 and TRBJ1-4; perhaps TRBD1 as D (5 bases). This CDR3 is 15 amino acids long. Trimming took off 5 bases at V and 1 base at J, with 11 bases between the two ends. CDR1 is SNHLY, CDR2 FYNNEI, per germline. The CDR3 loop is CASSPRQRTNEKLFF. DNA of the CDR3: TGTGCCAGCAGTCCCCGACAGCGAACTAATGAAAAACTGTTTTTT. The full variable domain, in which reference TRBV2 and TRBJ1-4 provide the parts outside the CDR3, is EPEVTQTPSHQVTQMGQEVILRCVPISNHLYFYWYRQILGQKVEFLVSFYNNEISEKSEIFDDQFSVERPDGSNFTLKIRSTKLEDSAMYFCASSPRQRTNEKLFFGSGTQLSVL.

The genes are TRBV14 and TRBJ2-7, with 8 bases aligning to TRBD2. V shed 3 bases and J 1 base; nucleotides not matched to a gene: 11. Per germline, CDR1 SGHDN and CDR2 FVKESK. This CDR3 contains 17 residues. This chain's CDR3 is CASSQTLKRGKSYEQYF. CDR3 coding DNA: TGTGCCAGCAGCCAGACGCTTAAGCGGGGGAAGTCCTACGAGCAGTACTTC. Variable domain in full (rest from reference TRBV14 and TRBJ2-7): EAGVTQFPSHSVIEKGQTVTLRCDPISGHDNLYWYRRVMGKEIKFLLHFVKESKQDESGMPNNRFLAERTGGTYSTLKVQPAELEDSGVYFCASSQTLKRGKSYEQYFGPGTRLTVT.

This clone turned up a few times. This chain joins TRBV4-3 and TRBJ2-1, with D possibly matching TRBD1 (6 bases). This CDR3 has 16 amino acids. Germline-derived CDR1 and CDR2 are LGHNA and YSLEER. V lost 4 bases to trimming and J lost 1 base, with 14 bases between them. The CDR3 protein is CASSRRQALSYNEQFF. The CDR3 nucleotides are TGCGCCAGCAGCCGTCGACAGGCGCTATCCTACAATGAGCAGTTCTTC.

A few counts support this clone. This chain joins TRBV5-1 and TRBJ1-3; 7 nucleotides agree with TRBD1. The CDR3 has 14 residues. With V trimmed by 7 bases and J by 4 bases, 8 bases remained unmatched. CDR1 SGHRS and CDR2 YFSETQ come from the germline V gene. For the CDR3, the DNA is TGCGCCAGCGGAGAACCGGGACAGGGAAACACCATATATTTT. This codes for CASGEPGQGNTIYF.

The chain recombines TRBV11-2 with TRBJ2-1; weak D call: TRBD2 (5 bases). Trimming cost V 3 bases and J 6 bases, with 15 bases left between them. CDR3 length: 15 amino acids. The germline CDR1 and CDR2 sequences are SGHAT and FQNNGV. In DNA, the CDR3 is TGTGCCAGCAGCTTGGGCCGGACTCCCCTCAATGAGCAGTTCTTC. Translated, it gives CASSLGRTPLNEQFF.

The table lists this clone with many counts. V usage is TRBV5-5 and J usage is TRBJ2-5; perhaps TRBD2 as D (6 bases). Germline V lookup: CDR1 SGHKS, CDR2 YYEKEE (reference sequence). The CDR3 is 14 residues long. Trimming removed 3 bases from V and 1 base from J, with 10 bases in between. CDR3 region: CASSSPGVQETQYF. The DNA for the CDR3 is TGTGCCAGCAGCTCTCCGGGGGTCCAAGAGACCCAGTACTTC.

This clone turned up a few times. This chain uses TRBV30 with TRBJ1-5, with D maybe TRBD1 (6 bases). Germline V gene lookup returns CDR1 GTSNPN and CDR2 SVGIG (reference sequence). The V and J ends lost 1 base and 7 bases respectively, with 17 bases between them. This CDR3 region has 15 residues. The CDR3, as DNA: TGTGCCTGGAGTGACGGGACAATAATCAAGCAGCCCCAGCATTTT. Residues: CAWSDGTIIKQPQHF.

Only a few counts were recorded for this clone. The chain employs TRBV4-3 and TRBJ2-1; 16 bases are shared with TRBD2. Germline V CDR1 and CDR2: LGHNA, YSLEER. The junction had 7 bases not matched to a gene; V was cut back by 4 bases and J by 7 bases. There are 17 residues in the CDR3. The CDR3 sequence: CASSPGLAGGPRNEQFF. CDR3 bases: TGCGCCAGCAGCCCGGGACTAGCGGGAGGGCCCCGGAATGAGCAGTTCTTC.

This clone occurred a few times. The CDR3 loop is CASSITTGPDTQYF. CDR3 coding DNA: TGTGCCAGTAGTATAACGACAGGGCCAGATACGCAGTATTTT. The gene calls are TRBV19 and TRBJ2-3; TRBD1 agrees at 7 bases. Unmatched junction bases numbered 3, after V lost 2 bases and J lost 4 bases. The V gene's germline CDR1 is LNHDA and CDR2 SQIVND (reference sequence). CDR3 length: 14 residues.

This clone was counted a few times. The DNA for the CDR3 is TGCGCCAGCAGCTTGCGTGTTCTAACTGAAAAACTGTTTTTT. This codes for CASSLRVLTEKLFF. The chain carries TRBV5-1 and TRBJ1-4; D is undetermined. The CDR3 has 14 amino acids. The germline gives CDR1 SGHRS, CDR2 YFSETQ. V lost 1 base to trimming and J lost 7 bases, with 11 bases between them.

This sequence joins TRBV4-2 and TRBJ2-5; the D gene is possibly TRBD2 (5 bases). Trimming removed 1 base at V and 8 bases at J, with 5 bases between. This CDR3 is built from 11 residues. CDR1 is LGHNA and CDR2 is YNFKEQ in the germline V gene. The CDR3 sequence is CASSQGTTQYF. The CDR3 DNA follows: TGTGCCAGCAGCCAAGGGACTACCCAGTACTTC.

The rearrangement links TRBV18 to TRBJ2-3; the D is unclear. Germline loops: CDR1 KGHSH, CDR2 LQKENI. Trimming cost V 2 bases and J 0 bases, with 12 bases left between them. This CDR3 has 16 amino acids. The CDR3 sequence is CASSPVIASSTDTQYF. CDR3 nucleotides: TGTGCCAGCTCACCAGTCATCGCTAGTAGCACAGATACGCAGTATTTT.

This clone was observed a handful of times. The V call is TRBV4-2, the J call TRBJ2-5, with D unclear. Looked up from germline, CDR1 is LGHNA and CDR2 is YNFKEQ. The CDR3 runs to 14 residues. Trimming removed 1 base at V and 2 bases at J, with 8 bases between. Here the CDR3 reads CASSQGQVQETQYF. The DNA of the CDR3 is TGTGCCAGCAGCCAAGGGCAGGTACAAGAGACCCAGTACTTC.

This clone was seen a few times. This chain links TRBV18 with TRBJ1-1, with unresolved D. The ends were cut back, 5 bases at V and 4 bases at J, with 11 bases in the middle. This CDR3 has 13 amino acids. The germline V gene encodes CDR1 KGHSH and CDR2 LQKENI. This CDR3 reads CASSKGGVTEAFF. CDR3 in DNA: TGTGCCAGCTCAAAGGGAGGCGTCACTGAAGCTTTCTTT.